This T cell receptor (beta chain) was profiled in a study of tumor-infiltrating lymphocytes in localized non-small cell lung cancer. Study-wide background: Patients included smokers and never-smokers with various histologies, some sampled after neoadjuvant chemotherapy.

Study findings and constraints: Compared with uninvolved lung, tumors showed higher T cell infiltration by TCRbeta sequencing.

For this clone: Its target is not known.

V gave up 3 bases and J gave up 3 bases, with 9 bases separating them. The CDR3 is made up of 13 amino acids. Germline V gene sequence: CDR1 GTSNPN, CDR2 SVGIG (reference sequence). TCRdb's copy holds only in-frame clones and misses some; the assay was immunoSEQ multiplex PCR. The sample includes roughly 12,000 clones, 65% to 90% seen only once; the top ten take over 7.5%. V usage is TRBV30 and J usage is TRBJ1-5; no clear D gene. This receptor was taken from a human donor with non-small cell lung cancer. Sample: uninvolved lung tissue not adjacent to the tumor. In DNA, the CDR3 is TGTGCCTGGAGCCTGGGAGACAATCAGCCCCAGCATTTT. Translating it yields CAWSLGDNQPQHF.